This TCR beta chain was sequenced in a study of OX40 agonist ivuxolimab in advanced cancers. Concerning this clone itself: Its antigen is not identified.

This CDR3 has 16 residues. With 1 base clipped from V and 3 bases from J, the junction kept 8 bases outside the gene matches. The germline CDR1 and CDR2 sequences are MNHNS and SASEGT. Clones were sequenced by immunoSEQ multiplex PCR, and TCRdb holds only the in-frame ones, with some missing. This table holds 60,000 to 80,000 clones, 84% found once. Study-wide results and caveats: Some nonresponders additionally presented with little normalized T-cell clonal expansion.

The receptor was derived from an adult with an advanced solid tumor such as melanoma, head and neck, liver or kidney cancer. The sequences come from CD4+ or CD8+ T cells sorted from blood, collected in a trial of the OX40 agonist ivuxolimab. The V call is TRBV6-1, the J call TRBJ2-7; 8 bases line up with TRBD2. The DNA for the CDR3 is TGTGCCAGCAGTGAAGGAAGTGGACTAGCTGGCTACGAGCAGTACTTC. Its translation: CASSEGSGLAGYEQYF.